The 20 T cell receptor beta chains in this list originate from one sample, sequenced in a study of T cell repertoires in cytomegalovirus infection (dated by TCRdb to between 2018 and 2021). TCRdb records Illumina HiSeq 1500 as the sequencer. TCRdb redid the processing of the public reads, applying fastp at Q25 and MiXCR, and retained in-frame beta chains. Rows with a matching CDR3 protein are joined into one entry that keeps the most common DNA and genes. Recorded for this sample are some 230,000 distinct CDR3 sequences; roughly 20% of them occurred a single time. The ten largest clones take up roughly 18% of the sample. The source material was CD8+ T cells from PBMCs. Source of these receptors: a human donor in good health (CMV status not recorded). Some clones in this sample may be carry-over from other donors' samples.

This clonotype was recorded many times. The chain combines TRBV7-3 with TRBJ1-1; D possibly corresponds to TRBD1 (5 bases). The V and J ends lost 1 base and 1 base respectively, with 10 bases between them. Looked up from germline, CDR1 is SGHTA and CDR2 is FQGTGA. CDR3 length: 15 amino acids. The CDR3 DNA sequence: TGTGCCAGCAGCTTAATTCGACAGAAGAACACTGAAGCTTTCTTT. Translating gives CASSLIRQKNTEAFF.

This clonotype was seen a handful of times. This rearrangement joins TRBV12-3 or TRBV12-4 to TRBJ1-4; D gene ambiguous. Trimming left V 6 bases short and J 3 bases short, with 8 bases between. This CDR3 comprises 13 residues. The CDR3 nucleotides are TGTGCCAGCAGCGAACTGCCTAATGAAAAACTGTTTTTT. Its translation is CASSELPNEKLFF.

The chain recombines TRBV2 with TRBJ1-5; no clear D. This CDR3 has 13 amino acids. CDR1 is SNHLY and CDR2 is FYNNEI in the germline V gene. V was pared by 4 bases and J by 7 bases, with 11 bases between. CDR3 sequence reads: CASSGPPGQPQHF. The CDR3 DNA follows: TGTGCCAGCAGTGGCCCACCCGGGCAGCCCCAGCATTTT.

In this sample, this clonotype turned up many times. The V and J genes are TRBV7-3 and TRBJ2-3, with D perhaps TRBD1 (5 bases). The CDR3 has 14 residues. V was pared by 3 bases and J by 5 bases, with 12 bases between. The germline CDR1 and CDR2 sequences are SGHTA and FQGTGA. The CDR3 spells CASSLGRAIDTQYF. CDR3 DNA sequence: TGTGCCAGCAGCTTGGGCAGGGCAATAGATACGCAGTATTTT.

This clonotype has just a few counts. The genes are TRBV24-1 and TRBJ2-3; possible D gene TRBD2, 6 bases. Looked up from germline, CDR1 is KGHDR and CDR2 is SFDVKD. The CDR3 is made up of 16 amino acids. V dropped 0 bases and J dropped 4 bases, with 13 bases sitting between them. The CDR3 bases are TGTGCCACCAGTGATTTGCAGGGCGGGGAGCCAGATACGCAGTATTTT. Translated: CATSDLQGGEPDTQYF.

This clonotype was counted only a few times. The V and J genes are TRBV20-1 and TRBJ1-5; TRBD1 is a possible D gene (5 bases). The CDR3 consists of 12 residues. Germline CDR1 and CDR2: DFQATT and SNEGSKA (reference sequence). V shed 3 bases and J shed 9 bases, with 12 bases lying between them. CDR3 sequence reads: CSASVTARPQHF. CDR3 nucleotide sequence: TGCAGTGCTAGCGTGACAGCCAGGCCCCAGCATTTT.

The chain employs TRBV13 and TRBJ2-6; D unclear. CDR3 length: 15 residues. Germline CDR1 reads PRHDT; CDR2 reads FYEKMQ (reference sequence). Trimming took off 3 bases at V and 0 bases at J, with 6 bases between the two ends. In nucleotides, the CDR3 is TGTGCCAGCAGCTTCCTATACTCTGGGGCCAACGTCCTGACTTTC. Its protein is CASSFLYSGANVLTF.

There are many counts of this clonotype. This chain uses TRBV11-2 with TRBJ2-5; D gene ambiguous. V gave up 5 bases and J gave up 6 bases, with 19 bases separating them. Germline CDR1 reads SGHAT; CDR2 reads FQNNGV. The CDR3 totals 15 residues. CDR3 sequence (DNA): TGTGCCAGCAGCCCTATGGCGGAGCCCCGGCAGACCCAGTACTTC. This sequence encodes CASSPMAEPRQTQYF.

This clonotype came up a few times. The chain uses TRBV7-9 and TRBJ2-1, with 7 bases aligning to TRBD1. V lost 4 bases, J lost 6 bases, and 6 bases stayed unmatched. The CDR3 has 14 amino acids. Germline V CDR1 and CDR2: SEHNR, FQNEAQ (reference sequence). DNA for the CDR3: TGTGCCAGCAGCTCGGACAGGACGGGCAATGAGCAGTTCTTC. Translating it yields CASSSDRTGNEQFF.

This clonotype appeared a single time. J is TRBJ2-3 and V is TRBV29-1, with D unresolved. Germline assignment: CDR1 SQVTM and CDR2 ANQGSEA. Between the trimmed V and J ends, which lost 0 bases and 4 bases, there was a span of 11 bases. The CDR3 loop spans 14 amino acids. The CDR3 reads CSVEDLGSADTQYF. The CDR3 DNA is TGCAGCGTTGAAGATCTCGGGTCGGCAGATACGCAGTATTTT.

This clonotype was recorded once. The V and J genes are TRBV13 and TRBJ2-2; 9 nucleotides align to TRBD2. This CDR3 has 16 residues. V shed 1 base, J shed 6 bases, and the junction held 6 bases outside the gene matches. In germline, CDR1 is PRHDT, CDR2 FYEKMQ (reference sequence). CDR3 in DNA: TGTGCCAGCAGCTTAGTAGCTAGCGGGGTCTCCGGGGAGCTGTTTTTT. Translation gives CASSLVASGVSGELFF.

This clonotype was seen only a few times. The chain uses TRBV28 and TRBJ1-5; D call uncertain. Trimming left V 6 bases short and J 2 bases short, with 8 bases between. The V gene's germline CDR1 is MDHEN and CDR2 SYDVKM. This CDR3 region has 13 residues. The chain's CDR3 is CASSRPGNQPQHF. The CDR3, as DNA: TGTGCCAGCAGCCGTCCCGGCAATCAGCCCCAGCATTTT.

This rearrangement joins TRBV4-2 to TRBJ2-3; TRBD2 matches at 7 bases. Germline loops: CDR1 LGHNA, CDR2 YNFKEQ. J was trimmed by 10 bases and V by 4 bases; bases with no gene match: 2. The CDR3 consists of 11 residues. The CDR3 spells CASSLSGAQYF. CDR3 DNA sequence: TGTGCCAGCAGCCTGAGCGGGGCGCAGTATTTT.

This clonotype came up many times. The CDR3 bases are TGTGCCAGCAGCTTAGCTTCGGGCTCTGGGGCCAACGTCCTGACTTTC. Amino acids: CASSLASGSGANVLTF. The chain uses TRBV7-6 and TRBJ2-6, with D unresolved. The germline V and J ends were trimmed by 0 bases and 0 bases, with 6 bases remaining between them. The CDR3 has 16 amino acids. Germline CDR1 and CDR2: SGHVS and FNYEAQ. Variable domain in full (rest from reference TRBV7-6 and TRBJ2-6): GAGVSQSPRYKVTKRGQDVALRCDPISGHVSLYWYRQALGQGPEFLTYFNYEAQQDKSGLPNDRFSAERPEGSISTLTIQRTEQRDSAMYRCASSLASGSGANVLTFGAGSRLTVL.

This sequence joins TRBV5-1 and TRBJ2-1, with 7 bases aligning to TRBD2. CDR3 length equals 16 residues. The germline gives CDR1 SGHRS, CDR2 YFSETQ. The V and J ends lost 4 bases and 5 bases, in that order; junction bases with no gene match: 12. This chain's CDR3 is CASSPGGGATNNEQFF. DNA for the CDR3: TGCGCCAGCAGCCCGGGGGGAGGGGCGACAAACAATGAGCAGTTCTTC. Drawing the rest from reference TRBV5-1 and TRBJ2-1, the complete variable domain is KAGVTQTPRYLIKTRGQQVTLSCSPISGHRSVSWYQQTPGQGLQFLFEYFSETQRNKGNFPGRFSGRQFSNSRSEMNVSTLELGDSALYLCASSPGGGATNNEQFFGPGTRLTVL.

This clonotype has a count of ten or more. The rearrangement joins TRBV7-6 to TRBJ2-7, with 9 bases matching TRBD2. The CDR3 length is 15 residues. Per the germline V gene, CDR1 is SGHVS and CDR2 is FNYEAQ. The junction had 6 bases not matched to a gene; V was cut back by 4 bases and J by 2 bases. The CDR3 bases are TGTGCCAGCAGCTCATCTAGCGGGGACGCCTACGAGCAGTACTTC. Translated: CASSSSSGDAYEQYF.

The chain is built from TRBV12-3 or TRBV12-4 and TRBJ1-1; D gene ambiguous. This CDR3 spans 11 amino acids. Trimming cost V 8 bases and J 5 bases, with 9 bases left between them. CDR3 amino acids: CASGVGTEAFF. The CDR3 DNA follows: TGTGCCAGCGGCGTCGGAACTGAAGCTTTCTTT.

The sample holds a few counts of this clonotype. This chain links TRBV6-5 with TRBJ2-7; 8 bases are shared with TRBD1. The J segment lost 1 base and the V segment lost 0 bases, leaving 2 bases of the junction unmatched. This CDR3 spans 15 amino acids. Germline V gives CDR1 MNHEY, CDR2 SVGAGI. The CDR3 spells CASSYSDRGSYEQYF. CDR3 DNA sequence: TGTGCCAGCAGTTACTCTGACAGGGGTTCCTACGAGCAGTACTTC.

This clonotype was seen ten or more times. The chain has TRBV27 and TRBJ2-7; D unclear. Trimming shortened V by 2 bases and J by 0 bases, and 8 bases separated the two germline ends. CDR1 MNHEY and CDR2 SMNVEV come from the germline V gene (reference sequence). CDR3 length: 14 residues. CDR3 protein: CASSLTPSSYEQYF. The CDR3 bases are TGTGCCAGCAGTTTAACGCCAAGCTCCTACGAGCAGTACTTC.

In this sample, this clonotype turned up many times. This rearrangement joins TRBV12-3 or TRBV12-4 to TRBJ1-6; D gene ambiguous. The V end lost 6 bases, the J end lost 7 bases, and 22 bases lay between the germline ends. The CDR3 runs to 17 residues. The CDR3 here is CASSAVGAAFENSPLHF. As DNA, the CDR3 is TGTGCCAGCAGCGCCGTAGGAGCGGCGTTTGAAAATTCACCCCTCCACTTT.